The present TCR beta chain was sequenced within a study of T cell responses to AZD1222 COVID-19 vaccine. Whole-study results and caveats: Clonal diversity may have been underestimated, and the donors were mostly white British, with more females than males. Reports say nearly half of spike-specific TCRs go after unmutated variant regions.

Libraries were prepared by immunoSEQ multiplex PCR; TCRdb keeps only in-frame clonotypes and omits some of them. The table has some 56,000 clones, approximately 89% seen once; the top ten hold 5% to 6.5%. Trimming took off 0 bases at V and 6 bases at J, with 11 bases between the two ends. This CDR3 region has 14 residues. The germline CDR1 and CDR2 sequences are SGHTA and FQGTGA. Regarding this clone: The antigen remains unidentified.

The sequence was collected from an adult who received the AZD1222 COVID-19 vaccine. The sample was peripheral blood, taken 28 days after the second AZD1222 dose. The chain recombines TRBV7-3 with TRBJ1-2; tentatively, D is TRBD1 (6 bases). For the CDR3, the DNA is TGTGCCAGCAGCTTAACCGGGGGGCCAGATGGCTACACCTTC. Its protein is CASSLTGGPDGYTF.